A selection of T cell receptor beta chains follows, all from one sample in a study of T cell repertoires in ileal Crohn's disease. Sequencing used immunoSEQ multiplex PCR; TCRdb keeps in-frame clones, though not all of them. The sample holds about 8,200 clones, roughly 95% seen once. Source material: ileal tissue. These receptors all come from an adult with Crohn's disease. The CDR3 runs from the conserved cysteine through the conserved F or W. D genes are given only for firm matches. The size of a clone is reported for some rows only, either as once, few or many, or as a class for expanded clones.

>-|TRBJ1-6|-|TRBV27
TGTGCCAGCAGTCCTATCCCCCCTCCTTCCTATAATTCACCCCTCCACTTT
CASSPIPPPSYNSPLHF
>-|TRBJ1-3|-|TRBV6-1
TGTGCCAGCACTCAAACAGGCATCGGAAACACCATATATTTT
CASTQTGIGNTIYF
>-|TRBJ2-2|TRBD2|TRBV18
TGTGCCAGCTCACCAGCGGGACTAGCGGTCGGGGAGCTGTTTTTT
CASSPAGLAVGELFF
>-|TRBJ2-3|TRBD1|TRBV7-8
TGTGCCAGCAGCTTATCTACGAACCGGGGACAGGGGAGGGGAGATACGCAGTATTTT
CASSLSTNRGQGRGDTQYF
>-|TRBJ1-6|-|TRBV5-4
TGTGCCAGCAGCGTGCGACAGGAGAATTCACCCCTCCACTTT
CASSVRQENSPLHF
>-|TRBJ1-1|-|TRBV19
TGTGCCAGTAAGGGGCTGTTCGAGAGCACTGAAGCTTTCTTT
CASKGLFESTEAFF
>-|TRBJ2-5|TRBD2|TRBV6-6
TGTGCCAGCAAGAGGACTAGCGGGGGTTTAGAGACCCAGTACTTC
CASKRTSGGLETQYF
>-|TRBJ1-1|TRBD1|TRBV7-2
TGTGCCAGCAGCGGAACAGGGGGGCTGAACACTGAAGCTTTCTTT
CASSGTGGLNTEAFF
>-|TRBJ1-5|-|TRBV6-6
TGCACGACGGGGAGTGGCCCCGTTCAGCATTTT
CTTGSGPVQHF
>few|TRBJ1-1|TRBD1|TRBV7-9
TGTGCCAGCAGCCCTCGGACAGGGGTCACTGAAGCTTTCTTT
CASSPRTGVTEAFF
>-|TRBJ1-6|-|TRBV5-1
TGCGCCAGCAGCCAGGGTGGATCCTATAATTCACCCCTCCACTTT
CASSQGGSYNSPLHF
>-|TRBJ2-7|-|TRBV14
TGTGCCAGCAGCCCTCGGGAAGGAATGTGGGAGCAGTACTTC
CASSPREGMWEQYF
>-|TRBJ2-5|-|TRBV5-1
TGCGCCAGCAGCCGTAGCGAGGAAAAAGAGACCCAGTACTTC
CASSRSEEKETQYF
>-|TRBJ1-2|-|TRBV5-4
TGTGCCAGCAGCTTACTATCGGCTGGCTACACCTTC
CASSLLSAGYTF
>-|TRBJ2-7|-|TRBV2
TGTGCCAGCCTAGGCGGATCTACGAGGCAGTACTTC
CASLGGSTRQYF
>-|TRBJ2-7|TRBD1|TRBV19
TGTGCCAGAACGGGGACAGGCCCATTCGCCACCCTTTACGAGCAGTACTTC
CARTGTGPFATLYEQYF
>-|TRBJ1-2|-|TRBV11-2
TGTGCCAGCAGCTTCGAGGCAGGGACTGGCGGCTACACCTTC
CASSFEAGTGGYTF